This T cell receptor (beta chain) was captured by sequencing in a study of T cell repertoires in cytomegalovirus infection. From germline, CDR1 is SGHVS and CDR2 FNYEAQ. Germline trimming cut 5 bases from V and 5 bases from J; bases unmatched to any gene: 13. The length of the CDR3 is 16 residues. Turning to this clonotype: What it binds is not known.

Via MiXCR, TCRdb re-called the reads, giving one row per CDR3 protein. The sample holds about half a million distinct CDR3 sequences, around 35% seen once. Source: cultured PBMCs, taken from culture after CMV antigen stimulation. The chain joins TRBV7-6 to TRBJ2-5; TRBD2 matches at 8 bases. The receptor was isolated from a human donor in good health (CMV status not recorded). Some clones in this sample may be carry-over from other donors' samples. The CDR3 protein is CASSPSSAGVGETQYF. The CDR3 DNA sequence: TGTGCCAGCAGCCCCTCTTCAGCGGGAGTAGGGGAGACCCAGTACTTC.